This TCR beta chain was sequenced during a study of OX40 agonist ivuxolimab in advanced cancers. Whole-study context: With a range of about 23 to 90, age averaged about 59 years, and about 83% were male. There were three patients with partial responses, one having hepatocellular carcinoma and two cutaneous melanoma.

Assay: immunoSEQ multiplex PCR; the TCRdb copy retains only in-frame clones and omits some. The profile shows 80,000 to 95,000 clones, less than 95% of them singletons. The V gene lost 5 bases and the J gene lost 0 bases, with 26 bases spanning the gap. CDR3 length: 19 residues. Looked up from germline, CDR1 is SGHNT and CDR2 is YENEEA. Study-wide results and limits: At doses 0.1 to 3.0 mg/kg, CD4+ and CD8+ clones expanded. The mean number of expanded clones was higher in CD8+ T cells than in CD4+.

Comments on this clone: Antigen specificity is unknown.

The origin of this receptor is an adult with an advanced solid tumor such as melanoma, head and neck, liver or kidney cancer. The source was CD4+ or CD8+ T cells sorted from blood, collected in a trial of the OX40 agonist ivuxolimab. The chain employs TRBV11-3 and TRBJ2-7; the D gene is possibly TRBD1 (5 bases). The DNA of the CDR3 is TGTGCCAGCAGCCACCGAGGCCCTCCCCCAGGGCGTCCCTCCTACGAGCAGTACTTC. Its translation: CASSHRGPPPGRPSYEQYF. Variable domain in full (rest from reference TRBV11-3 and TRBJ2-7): EAGVVQSPRYKIIEKKQPVAFWCNPISGHNTLYWYLQNLGQGPELLIRYENEEAVDDSQLPKDRFSAERLKGVDSTLKIQPAELGDSAVYLCASSHRGPPPGRPSYEQYFGPGTRLTVT.